One and the same sample provided the 30 T cell receptor beta chains below, sequenced in a study of control samples from healthy donors and cancer patients. Generated by immunoSEQ multiplex PCR, the TCRdb table keeps only in-frame clones and is missing some. The data contain about 120,000 clones, more than 85% of them seen just once; the ten biggest clones take up around 7.6%. The material sequenced was blood. These receptors originate from a woman between 18 and 29 years old in good health.

The chain uses TRBV7-6 and TRBJ1-5, with TRBD1 identical over 8 bases. CDR1 and CDR2 (germline): SGHVS, FNYEAQ. The CDR3 consists of 15 residues. V lost 8 bases, J lost 5 bases, and 11 bases stayed unmatched. The CDR3 nucleotides are TGTGCCAGCCACTACGGACAGGGCCTCGATCAGCCCCAGCATTTT. It is translated as CASHYGQGLDQPQHF.

V usage is TRBV5-5 and J usage is TRBJ1-6, with D perhaps matching TRBD1 (5 bases). CDR3 length equals 16 residues. V was cut by 6 bases and J by 8 bases, with 21 bases left in between. CDR1 SGHKS and CDR2 YYEKEE come from the germline V gene (reference sequence). The CDR3 sequence: CASTAWGMERHSPLHF. The CDR3 DNA is TGTGCCAGCACCGCTTGGGGGATGGAGAGGCATTCACCCCTCCACTTT.

The chain couples TRBV11-1 to TRBJ2-7; tentative D call: TRBD2 (5 bases). V gave up 1 base and J gave up 1 base, with 8 bases separating them. Germline V gene data show CDR1 as SGHAT and CDR2 as FQDESV (reference sequence). This CDR3 contains 14 residues. The CDR3 DNA reads as TGTGCCAGCAGCTTAGGGAGGAATTCCTACGAGCAGTACTTC. It is translated as CASSLGRNSYEQYF.

The chain is built from TRBV10-1 and TRBJ1-1, with 11 bases identical to TRBD1. V lost 5 bases, J lost 0 bases, and 17 bases stayed unmatched. This CDR3 contains 20 residues. Germline V CDR1 and CDR2: WNHNN, SYGVQD (reference sequence). CDR3 sequence: CASSRGSAWTGGLLNTEAFF. CDR3 nucleotide sequence: TGCGCCAGCAGTCGGGGTTCAGCCTGGACAGGGGGCCTTTTGAACACTGAAGCTTTCTTT.

The genes are TRBV5-6 and TRBJ1-2, with 9 bases fitting TRBD1. Losses at the gene ends were 4 bases for V and 5 bases for J; bases not matched to a gene: 6. The CDR3 is 14 amino acids. From germline, CDR1 is SGHDT and CDR2 YYEEEE. CDR3 amino acids: CASSNGDRAYGYTF. The CDR3 nucleotides read TGTGCCAGCAGCAACGGGGACAGGGCATATGGCTACACCTTC.

This chain uses TRBV24-1 with TRBJ2-2; D is unresolved. Trimming removed 8 bases at V and 1 base at J, with 10 bases between. From germline, CDR1 is KGHDR and CDR2 SFDVKD. The CDR3 extends over 14 amino acids. The CDR3 nucleotides read TGTGCCACCAAGTCACAAGGGAACACCGGGGAGCTGTTTTTT. This codes for CATKSQGNTGELFF.

CDR3 amino acids: CASSDQGDTDTQYF. Written as DNA, the CDR3 is TGTGCCAGCAGTGATCAAGGGGACACAGATACGCAGTATTTT. The chain links TRBV6-4 to TRBJ2-3; D may be TRBD1 (5 bases). V lost 3 bases to trimming and J lost 2 bases, with 9 bases between them. The germline V gene encodes CDR1 MRHNA and CDR2 SNTAGT. The CDR3 loop spans 14 amino acids.

The chain links TRBV9 to TRBJ2-5; 8 bases line up with TRBD2. In germline, CDR1 is SGDLS, CDR2 YYNGEE. Trimming removed 4 bases from V and 2 bases from J; junction bases left unmatched: 7. The CDR3 sequence is 15 residues long. The CDR3 region is CASSLRGTRQETQYF. The CDR3, as DNA: TGTGCCAGCAGCCTTAGAGGGACTAGGCAAGAGACCCAGTACTTC. The variable domain in full, with the rest retrieved from reference TRBV9 and TRBJ2-5, is DSGVTQTPKHLITATGQRVTLRCSPRSGDLSVYWYQQSLDQGLQFLIQYYNGEERAKGNILERFSAQQFPDLHSELNLSSLELGDSALYFCASSLRGTRQETQYFGPGTRLLVL.

J is TRBJ1-1 and V is TRBV28, with D unclear. This CDR3 has 14 amino acids. V was pared by 1 base and J by 6 bases, with 12 bases between. In germline, CDR1 is MDHEN, CDR2 SYDVKM. The CDR3 DNA sequence: TGTGCCAGCAGTTTATTAGGCCCAGCCGCTGAAGCTTTCTTT. Amino acid sequence: CASSLLGPAAEAFF.

CDR3 in DNA: TGCGCCAGCAGCCCAACTAGCGGGAACTACAATGAGCAGTTCTTC. Protein: CASSPTSGNYNEQFF. This chain uses TRBV5-1 with TRBJ2-1; 10 bases align to TRBD2. Germline V lookup: CDR1 SGHRS, CDR2 YFSETQ. With 4 bases clipped from V and 3 bases from J, the junction kept 4 bases outside the gene matches. The CDR3 covers 15 residues.

V is TRBV6-2 or TRBV6-3 and J is TRBJ2-7, with D possibly being TRBD2 (5 bases). CDR1 MNHEY and CDR2 SVGEGT come from the germline V gene. This CDR3 spans 15 amino acids. V was clipped by 5 bases and J by 3 bases, with 17 bases between them. CDR3 region: CASSQSLSRDYEQYF. CDR3 in DNA: TGTGCCAGCAGTCAGTCCCTTTCGAGGGACTACGAGCAGTACTTC.

The chain combines TRBV28 with TRBJ1-1, with TRBD1 identical over 9 bases. V lost 3 bases and J lost 0; bases outside the gene matches: 8. The CDR3 has 17 amino acids. Germline V gives CDR1 MDHEN, CDR2 SYDVKM. CDR3 DNA: TGTGCCAGCAGTTTTTCCGGGACAGGGTGGATGAACACTGAAGCTTTCTTT. It is translated as CASSFSGTGWMNTEAFF.

V usage is TRBV28 and J usage is TRBJ1-1; D gene uncertain. The ends were cut back, 3 bases at V and 4 bases at J, with 9 bases in the middle. The CDR3 totals 13 residues. From germline, CDR1 is MDHEN and CDR2 SYDVKM. This chain's CDR3 is CASSFRSITEAFF. The CDR3 DNA sequence: TGTGCCAGCAGTTTTCGATCTATCACTGAAGCTTTCTTT.

The rearrangement joins TRBV5-5 to TRBJ2-7, with D perhaps matching TRBD1 or TRBD2 (5 bases each). The germline V and J ends were trimmed by 4 bases and 4 bases, with 18 bases remaining between them. CDR3 length: 15 residues. CDR1 and CDR2 from the germline V gene are SGHKS and YYEKEE (reference sequence). In DNA form, the CDR3 reads TGTGCCAGCAGCCCCGAGGGATACAAGGGGTACGAGCAGTACTTC. This gives the protein CASSPEGYKGYEQYF.

The chain is built from TRBV24-1 and TRBJ1-2; 9 bases agree with TRBD1. This CDR3 spans 14 amino acids. CDR1 is KGHDR and CDR2 is SFDVKD in the germline V gene. J lost 6 bases, V lost 2 bases, and 3 bases had no gene match. The CDR3 protein is CATSDWGTGNGYTF. DNA of the CDR3: TGTGCCACCAGTGATTGGGGGACAGGGAATGGCTACACCTTC.

The chain carries TRBV4-3 and TRBJ1-2; TRBD1 is a possible D gene (6 bases). The germline gives CDR1 LGHNA, CDR2 YSLEER. The CDR3 loop spans 18 amino acids. The V gene lost 0 bases and the J gene lost 4 bases, with 21 bases spanning the gap. The CDR3 region is CASSQDDLQGLTGYGYTF. CDR3 bases: TGCGCCAGCAGCCAAGATGACTTACAGGGACTGACTGGCTATGGCTACACCTTC.

The chain combines TRBV6-2 or TRBV6-3 with TRBJ1-1, with no clear D. The CDR3 is made up of 11 amino acids. Germline CDR1 is MNHEY and CDR2 is SVGEGT. The V end lost 8 bases, the J end lost 11 bases, and 15 bases lay between the germline ends. The CDR3, as DNA: TGTGCCAGCGGCCAAGGGCCGCGGGCTTTCTTT. It yields the protein CASGQGPRAFF.

V is TRBV18 and J is TRBJ1-1; TRBD1 might be the D (6 bases). CDR1 and CDR2 from the germline V gene are KGHSH and LQKENI. The V end was cut by 4 bases, the J end by 8 bases, with 17 bases between. The CDR3 is made up of 14 amino acids. The CDR3 DNA follows: TGTGCCAGCTCACAACAAGGCTACAGGGCGGAAGCTTTCTTT. This translates into CASSQQGYRAEAFF. Full variable domain (rest looked up from reference TRBV18 and TRBJ1-1): NAGVMQNPRHLVRRRGQEARLRCSPMKGHSHVYWYRQLPEEGLKFMVYLQKENIIDESGMPKERFSAEFPKEGPSILRIQQVVRGDSAAYFCASSQQGYRAEAFFGQGTRLTVV.

This chain joins TRBV7-9 and TRBJ1-1; perhaps TRBD1 as D (5 bases). Germline V gives CDR1 SEHNR, CDR2 FQNEAQ (reference sequence). This CDR3 contains 14 residues. V was pared by 8 bases and J by 4 bases, with 17 bases between. CDR3 region: CASGAAYGGTEAFF. CDR3 in DNA: TGTGCCAGCGGGGCCGCCTATGGGGGCACTGAAGCTTTCTTT.

A single count supports this clone. The chain carries TRBV9 and TRBJ1-5, with 7 bases lining up with TRBD1. CDR1 is SGDLS, CDR2 YYNGEE, per germline. This CDR3 region has 14 residues. J gave up 9 bases and V 3 bases, and 9 bases lay outside the gene matches. The CDR3 coding sequence is TGTGCCAGCAGCGCCACAGGGGCCAGCAGGCCCCAGCATTTT. Encoded protein: CASSATGASRPQHF.

V is TRBV25-1 and J is TRBJ2-7, with a tentative D call TRBD1 (6 bases). The CDR3 is made up of 13 amino acids. Germline V gene sequence: CDR1 MGHDK, CDR2 SYGVNS. V lost 7 bases to trimming and J lost 0 bases, with 10 bases between them. The CDR3 DNA is TGTGCCAGCATGGGGGACAACTCCTACGAGCAGTACTTC. It yields the protein CASMGDNSYEQYF.

The rearrangement joins TRBV27 to TRBJ2-4; D could derive from TRBD1 or TRBD2 (5 bases each). CDR3 size: 16 residues. CDR1 and CDR2 from the germline V gene are MNHEY and SMNVEV (reference sequence). V was pared by 7 bases and J by 1 base, with 17 bases between. The CDR3: CASTLNRPGAKNIQYF. The CDR3 DNA reads TGTGCCAGCACTCTGAACAGGCCGGGGGCCAAAAACATTCAGTACTTC.

This clone was seen only once. The genes are TRBV27 and TRBJ1-1; D gene uncertain. The CDR3 totals 13 residues. Trimming removed 1 base at V and 7 bases at J, with 10 bases between. Germline lookup yields CDR1 MNHEY and CDR2 SMNVEV (reference sequence). CDR3 coding DNA: TGTGCCAGCAGTTTATATTTTAGGAGTGAAGCTTTCTTT. As protein: CASSLYFRSEAFF.

The chain recombines TRBV28 with TRBJ2-7; D call uncertain. Germline CDR1 MDHEN, CDR2 SYDVKM. V was trimmed by 5 bases and J by 1 base, leaving 12 bases between them. The CDR3 loop spans 14 amino acids. In DNA, the CDR3 is TGTGCCAGCAGTCTGCGATCCGGGTCCTACGAGCAGTACTTC. The encoded protein is CASSLRSGSYEQYF.

In this sample, this clone turned up once. The chain recombines TRBV7-8 with TRBJ2-1; D uncertain. Germline V gene lookup returns CDR1 SGHVS and CDR2 FQNEAQ. The V end lost 5 bases, the J end lost 6 bases, and 5 bases lay between the germline ends. This CDR3 comprises 11 residues. For the CDR3, the DNA is TGTGCCAGCAGCCAGCTCAATGAGCAGTTCTTC. Its protein is CASSQLNEQFF.

The V call is TRBV7-2, the J call TRBJ2-1; the D gene is possibly TRBD2 (6 bases). Germline CDR1 is SGHTA and CDR2 is FQGNSA. The CDR3 is 17 amino acids. V was trimmed by 2 bases and J by 1 base, leaving 15 bases between them. The CDR3 sequence is CASSLNPGVGSYNEQFF. The CDR3 DNA is TGTGCCAGCAGCTTAAACCCGGGAGTGGGTTCCTACAATGAGCAGTTCTTC.

The rearrangement links TRBV5-8 to TRBJ2-6, with no clear D. The germline CDR1 and CDR2 sequences are SGHTS and YDEGEE. V was trimmed by 0 bases and J by 1 base, leaving 8 bases between them. CDR3 length equals 16 residues. The DNA of the CDR3 is TGTGCCAGCAGCTTGGGATTCGGATCTGGGGCCAACGTCCTGACTTTC. It codes for CASSLGFGSGANVLTF. Based on the CDR3 plus reference TRBV5-8 and TRBJ2-6, the full variable domain is EAGVTQSPTHLIKTRGQQATLRCSPISGHTSVYWYQQALGLGLQFLLWYDEGEERNRGNFPPRFSGRQFPNYSSELNVNALELEDSALYLCASSLGFGSGANVLTFGAGSRLTVL.

The chain combines TRBV6-5 with TRBJ1-1; tentative D call: TRBD1 (5 bases). Per germline, CDR1 MNHEY and CDR2 SVGAGI. CDR3 length: 15 amino acids. Deletions cut 2 bases from V and 1 base from J, with 11 bases between. CDR3 bases: TGTGCCAGCAGTTACCGAGGGGCGACGAACACTGAAGCTTTCTTT. This translates into CASSYRGATNTEAFF.

The chain carries TRBV30 and TRBJ2-2; TRBD1 might be the D (6 bases). V was pared by 7 bases and J by 5 bases, with 17 bases between. Germline values: CDR1 GTSNPN, CDR2 SVGIG (reference sequence). The CDR3 loop spans 14 amino acids. The CDR3 here is CASGAGVGTGELFF. The CDR3 DNA is TGTGCCTCTGGGGCAGGGGTGGGGACCGGGGAGCTGTTTTTT.

The chain carries TRBV9 and TRBJ2-3; D might be TRBD1 or TRBD2, each matching 6 bases. Germline V gene sequence: CDR1 SGDLS, CDR2 YYNGEE. The V end lost 0 bases, the J end lost 4 bases, and 15 bases lay between the germline ends. CDR3 length equals 16 residues. The CDR3 sequence: CASSVGVGAGSDTQYF. The CDR3 coding sequence is TGTGCCAGCAGCGTAGGAGTGGGGGCGGGATCAGATACGCAGTATTTT.